These 29 T cell receptor beta chains were sequenced from one sample in a study of shared clonotypes between healthy human individuals. Assay: immunoSEQ multiplex PCR; the TCRdb copy retains only in-frame clones and omits some. There are under 2,500,000 clones in the sample; approximately 96% occur only once, and roughly 0.13% lies in the top ten. What was sequenced was naive CD4+ T cells sorted from blood. The subset denotes: CD45RA+ positively selected. The receptors shown here come from a man younger than 35 in good health.

This rearrangement joins TRBV5-4 to TRBJ2-5; no clear D gene. The end of the DNA fits TRBJ2-7 better, so the J call may be wrong. Germline V gene data show CDR1 as SGHNT and CDR2 as YYREEE (reference sequence). The CDR3 has 16 amino acids. CDR3 amino acids: CASSLGGRASSYEQYF. The CDR3 DNA follows: TGTGCCAGCAGCTTGGGGGGAAGGGCGAGCTCCTACGAGCAGTACTTC.

As to this clone: Other DNA sequences of this sample code for an identical CDR3. The CDR3 nucleotides read TGTGCCAGCTCACCCGGACAGGTCTCCTACGAGCAGTACTTC. The encoded protein is CASSPGQVSYEQYF. The V call is TRBV18, the J call TRBJ2-7; 7 bases match TRBD1. This CDR3 has 14 amino acids. The junction had 2 bases not matched to a gene; V was cut back by 3 bases and J by 0 bases. Germline lookup yields CDR1 KGHSH and CDR2 LQKENI.

The CDR3 coding sequence is TGTGCCAGCAGTTACACGGGACAAGGTAACTACGAGCAGTACTTC. It codes for CASSYTGQGNYEQYF. The gene calls are TRBV6-6 and TRBJ2-7; D is perhaps TRBD1 (6 bases). The germline V and J ends were trimmed by 2 bases and 3 bases, with 14 bases remaining between them. In germline, CDR1 is MNHNY, CDR2 SVGAGI (reference sequence). This CDR3 region has 15 residues.

This chain uses TRBV4-1 with TRBJ2-5; 9 bases are a match to TRBD2. CDR3 length: 15 residues. Losses at the gene ends were 1 base for V and 7 bases for J; bases not matched to a gene: 7. Looked up from germline, CDR1 is MGHRA and CDR2 is YSYEKL. The CDR3 loop is CASSQGLAGRGTQYF. CDR3 DNA: TGCGCCAGCAGCCAAGGCCTAGCGGGGCGTGGGACCCAGTACTTC.

The V and J genes are TRBV7-8 and TRBJ2-3, with D perhaps TRBD1 (5 bases). Trimming removed 4 bases at V and 2 bases at J, with 10 bases between. Per the germline V gene, CDR1 is SGHVS and CDR2 is FQNEAQ. The CDR3 has 14 residues. Here the CDR3 DNA reads TGTGCCAGCAGCTGGGGCAGAAACACAGATACGCAGTATTTT. This encodes CASSWGRNTDTQYF.

The rearrangement uses TRBV2 and TRBJ2-1; D gene unclear. This CDR3 is built from 12 residues. Germline V gives CDR1 SNHLY, CDR2 FYNNEI. V dropped 8 bases and J dropped 3 bases, with 8 bases sitting between them. CDR3 sequence (DNA): TGTGCCAGCTACCCAGGCTACAATGAGCAGTTCTTC. Amino acids: CASYPGYNEQFF.

The rearrangement uses TRBV25-1 and TRBJ2-1; 11 positions match TRBD2. From germline, CDR1 is MGHDK and CDR2 SYGVNS. The junction had 5 bases not matched to a gene; V was cut back by 7 bases and J by 6 bases. The CDR3 is 14 residues long. The CDR3 is CASTGLAGGNEQFF. The CDR3, as DNA: TGTGCCAGCACAGGTCTAGCGGGGGGCAATGAGCAGTTCTTC.

The chain recombines TRBV29-1 with TRBJ1-3; no reliable D call. The CDR3 extends over 11 amino acids. In germline, CDR1 is SQVTM, CDR2 ANQGSEA. Trimming stripped 8 bases from V and 4 bases from J, with 9 bases between. CDR3 sequence (DNA): TGCAGCTTCCTCATCGGAAACACCATATATTTT. Amino acid sequence: CSFLIGNTIYF.

The chain is built from TRBV10-3 and TRBJ2-7; 8 bases align to TRBD1. The V segment lost 10 bases and the J segment 4 bases; nucleotides outside the gene matches: 9. The germline V gene encodes CDR1 ENHRY and CDR2 SYGVKD. This CDR3 spans 13 amino acids. This CDR3 reads CATKDRAEYEQYF. CDR3 DNA: TGTGCCACCAAGGACAGGGCCGAATACGAGCAGTACTTC.

This clone was seen only once. The chain links TRBV7-9 to TRBJ1-3; D is undetermined. Trimming left V 6 bases short and J 4 bases short, with 16 bases between. The CDR3 has 15 amino acids. CDR1 is SEHNR, CDR2 FQNEAQ, per germline (reference sequence). The CDR3 region has the DNA TGTGCCAGCAGAACCGATCCGGGTTCCGGAAACACCATATATTTT. It translates to CASRTDPGSGNTIYF.

The CDR3 reads CAINVAGGSTDTQYF. The CDR3 DNA sequence: TGTGCCATCAACGTAGCGGGAGGAAGCACAGATACGCAGTATTTT. V and J are TRBV10-3 and TRBJ2-3; 10 positions match TRBD2. CDR3 length: 15 residues. Germline CDR1 reads ENHRY; CDR2 reads SYGVKD. The trim removed 7 bases at V and 0 bases at J, leaving 4 bases unmatched.

V usage is TRBV13 and J usage is TRBJ2-3, with D perhaps matching TRBD1 (5 bases). CDR1 and CDR2 from the germline V gene are PRHDT and FYEKMQ (reference sequence). V was clipped by 1 base and J by 0 bases, with 8 bases between them. This CDR3 region has 15 residues. Here the CDR3 DNA reads TGTGCCAGCAGCTTAGAAGCAGGGAGCACAGATACGCAGTATTTT. Its protein product is CASSLEAGSTDTQYF.

This clone occurred once. The chain uses TRBV6-6 and TRBJ1-1; 8 bases are shared with TRBD1. This CDR3 contains 14 residues. The V segment lost 6 bases and the J segment 0 bases; nucleotides outside the gene matches: 3. The germline V gene has CDR1 MNHNY and CDR2 SVGAGI (reference sequence). This chain's CDR3 is CASSRQGMNTEAFF. CDR3 bases: TGTGCCAGCAGCCGACAGGGGATGAACACTGAAGCTTTCTTT.

The chain combines TRBV19 with TRBJ1-2; no firm D call. The germline CDR1 and CDR2 sequences are LNHDA and SQIVND (reference sequence). The CDR3 has 16 residues. V was shortened by 7 bases and J by 4 bases, with 22 bases between the two germline ends. The CDR3 DNA reads as TGTGCCAGTACAGCCTCGGTCGGGCCCCTGCTCTATGGCTACACCTTC. This translates into CASTASVGPLLYGYTF.

This chain connects TRBV5-1 to TRBJ1-6; D gene ambiguous. CDR1 is SGHRS and CDR2 is YFSETQ in the germline V gene. The CDR3 is made up of 17 amino acids. V lost 4 bases and J 0 bases, leaving 14 bases between the germline ends. The CDR3 sequence is CASSPREASSYNSPLHF. CDR3 coding DNA: TGCGCCAGCAGCCCCCGCGAGGCCAGCTCCTATAATTCACCCCTCCACTTT.

This chain joins TRBV7-2 and TRBJ1-5; D unresolved. Deletions cut 5 bases from V and 3 bases from J, with 8 bases between. The CDR3 length is 13 residues. CDR1 and CDR2 from the germline V gene are SGHTA and FQGNSA. The CDR3 DNA reads as TGTGCCAGCAGCAGGGTATCCAATCAGCCCCAGCATTTT. Translating it yields CASSRVSNQPQHF.

This chain connects TRBV9 to TRBJ1-1; D gene uncertain. Trimming pared 4 bases from V and 0 bases from J, leaving 13 bases between. Germline V gene sequence: CDR1 SGDLS, CDR2 YYNGEE. CDR3 length: 15 residues. The CDR3 is CASSPSWAVNTEAFF. The CDR3 region has the DNA TGTGCCAGCAGCCCGAGCTGGGCAGTGAACACTGAAGCTTTCTTT. The whole variable domain, remainder taken from reference TRBV9 and TRBJ1-1, is DSGVTQTPKHLITATGQRVTLRCSPRSGDLSVYWYQQSLDQGLQFLIQYYNGEERAKGNILERFSAQQFPDLHSELNLSSLELGDSALYFCASSPSWAVNTEAFFGQGTRLTVV.

The rearrangement joins TRBV4-1 to TRBJ2-3; D tentatively fits TRBD1 or TRBD2 (5 bases each). V was trimmed by 4 bases and J by 4 bases, leaving 12 bases between them. The CDR3 extends over 14 amino acids. The germline V gene has CDR1 MGHRA and CDR2 YSYEKL. The CDR3 DNA is TGCGCCAGCAGCCGAGGGGACCGGGCAGATACGCAGTATTTT. Amino acid sequence: CASSRGDRADTQYF.

With respect to this clone: Distinct nucleotide sequences in the sample also encode this CDR3. The rearrangement joins TRBV10-1 to TRBJ1-2; no clear D. V was trimmed by 2 bases and J by 1 base, leaving 5 bases between them. Germline lookup yields CDR1 WNHNN and CDR2 SYGVQD (reference sequence). This CDR3 is built from 13 residues. The CDR3 bases are TGCGCCAGCAGTGAGGGACTTAACTATGGCTACACCTTC. Translated, it gives CASSEGLNYGYTF.

The V and J genes are TRBV30 and TRBJ1-1; TRBD1 is a possible D gene (5 bases). V gave up 8 bases and J gave up 3 bases, with 25 bases separating them. Germline assignment: CDR1 GTSNPN and CDR2 SVGIG (reference sequence). CDR3 length equals 16 residues. The CDR3 protein is CALSGTGGRRDTEAFF. CDR3 nucleotide sequence: TGTGCCCTCTCTGGCACCGGGGGTCGCAGGGACACTGAAGCTTTCTTT.

This clone is a singleton in its sample. The same CDR3 can be traced to other DNA sequences in this sample. This sequence joins TRBV5-1 and TRBJ2-2; TRBD1 matches 7 bases. V trimming: 4 bases; J trimming: 1 base; junction bases outside the gene matches: 4. Germline CDR1 and CDR2: SGHRS and YFSETQ. The CDR3 consists of 15 residues. Written as DNA, the CDR3 is TGCGCCAGCAGCGAGAACAGGGGGAACACCGGGGAGCTGTTTTTT. This encodes CASSENRGNTGELFF.

This chain uses TRBV7-9 with TRBJ1-2, with D possibly TRBD1 on 5 matching bases. Germline-derived CDR1 and CDR2 are SEHNR and FQNEAQ (reference sequence). Between the trimmed V and J ends, which lost 5 bases and 7 bases, there was a span of 17 bases. The CDR3 is made up of 14 amino acids. The CDR3 loop reads CASSPPGPGGGYTF. CDR3 nucleotides: TGTGCCAGCAGCCCCCCGGGACCGGGCGGTGGCTACACCTTC.

V and J are TRBV5-1 and TRBJ2-1; no reliable D call. Trimming took off 1 base at V and 8 bases at J, with 13 bases between the two ends. Germline CDR1 and CDR2: SGHRS and YFSETQ. This CDR3 region has 14 residues. DNA for the CDR3: TGCGCCAGCAGCTTGCGGCGGTTTACGGATGAGCAGTTCTTC. Protein product: CASSLRRFTDEQFF.

This chain connects TRBV10-2 to TRBJ1-2; D not certain. Trimming pared 3 bases from V and 1 base from J, leaving 6 bases between. CDR1 and CDR2 (germline): WSHSY, SAAADI. The CDR3 is made up of 13 amino acids. Written as DNA, the CDR3 is TGCGCCAGCAGTGATGGCCTTAACTATGGCTACACCTTC. This translates into CASSDGLNYGYTF.

The rearrangement links TRBV11-2 to TRBJ2-1, with a tentative D call TRBD1 (7 bases). CDR3 length: 16 amino acids. V dropped 2 bases and J dropped 4 bases, with 15 bases sitting between them. Germline V gene lookup returns CDR1 SGHAT and CDR2 FQNNGV. CDR3 DNA: TGTGCCAGCAGCTTAACGCGGGACAGCATTTACAATGAGCAGTTCTTC. Protein: CASSLTRDSIYNEQFF.

V and J are TRBV11-2 and TRBJ1-5; unclear D gene. The CDR3 is 14 residues long. The germline V gene encodes CDR1 SGHAT and CDR2 FQNNGV. Deletions cut 6 bases from V and 0 bases from J, with 9 bases between. CDR3 DNA sequence: TGTGCCAGCAGTGCGGGCCTTAGCAATCAGCCCCAGCATTTT. Protein sequence: CASSAGLSNQPQHF.

The chain is built from TRBV19 and TRBJ2-4; 9 bases line up with TRBD1. Germline V gene data show CDR1 as LNHDA and CDR2 as SQIVND (reference sequence). CDR3 size: 16 residues. The J segment lost 6 bases and the V segment lost 4 bases, leaving 10 bases of the junction unmatched. For the CDR3, the DNA is TGTGCCAGTAGTACCCAACAACAGGGGGCTAGAAACATTCAGTACTTC. Translating gives CASSTQQQGARNIQYF.

The gene calls are TRBV11-3 and TRBJ2-2, with TRBD1 matching over 8 bases. The trim removed 5 bases at V and 6 bases at J, leaving 8 bases unmatched. Per the germline V gene, CDR1 is SGHNT and CDR2 is YENEEA. This CDR3 is built from 15 residues. The CDR3 sequence: CASSKPGQVAGELFF. The DNA for the CDR3 is TGTGCCAGCAGCAAACCGGGACAGGTGGCCGGGGAGCTGTTTTTT.

V and J are TRBV30 and TRBJ2-3; D is ambiguous. The CDR3 sequence is 15 residues long. Germline-derived CDR1 and CDR2 are GTSNPN and SVGIG (reference sequence). V was shortened by 5 bases and J by 0 bases, with 15 bases between the two germline ends. The CDR3: CAWGRLTSSTDTQYF. CDR3 nucleotide sequence: TGTGCCTGGGGTCGACTCACGTCGAGCACAGATACGCAGTATTTT.